The 28 T cell receptor beta chains in this list originate from one sample, sequenced in a study of identical twins. TCRdb recomputed calls from the 5' RACE reads with MiXCR, one row per CDR3 protein. The sample gives about 890,000 distinct CDR3 sequences, roughly an eighth of which show up once; 1.5% to 2% is in the top ten. These data were likewise used in another study, on yellow fever vaccine responses in identical twins.

Sequencing was carried out using PBMCs. Receptors were obtained from a woman under 30 in good health.

This clonotype turned up a few times. The rearrangement links TRBV3-1 to TRBJ2-7; 9 bases are a match to TRBD2. After removal of 0 bases from V and 3 bases from J, the junction contained 3 bases not matched to a gene. CDR1 and CDR2 from the germline V gene are LGHDT and YNNKEL (reference sequence). The CDR3 is 15 residues long. The CDR3 sequence is CASSQDGTSYYEQYF. The CDR3 DNA is TGTGCCAGCAGCCAAGATGGGACTAGCTACTACGAGCAGTACTTC.

This clonotype was detected many times. The rearrangement joins TRBV12-3 or TRBV12-4 to TRBJ1-5; D is unresolved. CDR3 size: 13 residues. V was trimmed by 1 base and J by 4 bases, leaving 5 bases between them. The CDR3 DNA reads TGTGCCAGCAGTTTAGAACTGAATCAGCCCCAGCATTTT. Amino acid sequence: CASSLELNQPQHF.

The chain is built from TRBV27 and TRBJ2-2; tentatively, D is TRBD2 (6 bases). In germline, CDR1 is MNHEY, CDR2 SMNVEV (reference sequence). The CDR3 totals 14 residues. V lost 8 bases to trimming and J lost 5 bases, with 15 bases between them. The CDR3 here is CASREEGRTGELFF. DNA of the CDR3: TGTGCCAGCCGCGAGGAGGGTCGAACCGGGGAGCTGTTTTTT.

The sample holds many counts of this clonotype. V gene TRBV7-9 combines with J gene TRBJ1-6, with unresolved D. The CDR3 contains 12 residues. Between the trimmed V and J ends, which lost 2 bases and 7 bases, there was a span of 3 bases. The germline CDR1 and CDR2 sequences are SEHNR and FQNEAQ (reference sequence). CDR3 bases: TGTGCCAGCAGCTTACCCAATTCACCCCTCCACTTT. It translates to CASSLPNSPLHF.

This clonotype was seen at least ten times. The rearrangement uses TRBV3-1 and TRBJ1-1, with 7 bases aligning to TRBD1. V was clipped by 2 bases and J by 3 bases; unmatched bases: 0. This CDR3 has 13 amino acids. Germline V CDR1 and CDR2: LGHDT, YNNKEL (reference sequence). The CDR3 coding sequence is TGTGCCAGCAGCCAAACAGGGGACACTGAAGCTTTCTTT. It is translated as CASSQTGDTEAFF.

This clonotype was observed many times. The chain is built from TRBV9 and TRBJ2-7; TRBD2 matches 8 bases. Germline V gives CDR1 SGDLS, CDR2 YYNGEE. This CDR3 contains 15 residues. The V and J ends lost 3 bases and 5 bases, in that order; junction bases with no gene match: 10. The CDR3 sequence is CASSATGTRDNEQYF. In DNA, the CDR3 is TGTGCCAGCAGCGCCACCGGGACTAGAGATAACGAGCAGTACTTC.

This clonotype was detected many times. The gene calls are TRBV4-1 and TRBJ2-1; TRBD2 agrees at 8 bases. CDR1 MGHRA and CDR2 YSYEKL come from the germline V gene. The length of the CDR3 is 16 residues. V was clipped by 0 bases and J by 3 bases; unmatched bases: 4. As DNA, the CDR3 is TGCGCCAGCAGCCAAGATCAAAGCGGGAGCTACAATGAGCAGTTCTTC. It translates to CASSQDQSGSYNEQFF.

This clonotype was seen a handful of times. The V gene is TRBV24-1, the J gene TRBJ2-1; D not certain. The CDR3 sequence is 15 residues long. V was cut by 3 bases and J by 0 bases, with 8 bases left in between. The germline gives CDR1 KGHDR, CDR2 SFDVKD. The CDR3 DNA reads as TGTGCCACCAGTGATAGCGCCGACTCCTACAATGAGCAGTTCTTC. Protein sequence: CATSDSADSYNEQFF.

The chain links TRBV5-1 to TRBJ1-5; no firm D call. The germline V gene has CDR1 SGHRS and CDR2 YFSETQ. The CDR3 is made up of 13 amino acids. With 0 bases removed from V and 6 bases from J, the gap between germline ends came to 7 bases. The CDR3 region has the DNA TGCGCCAGCAGCTTGGGAATGAGTCAGCCCCAGCATTTT. Its translation: CASSLGMSQPQHF.

This rearrangement joins TRBV24-1 to TRBJ1-5; D is ambiguous. This CDR3 contains 17 residues. Germline V lookup: CDR1 KGHDR, CDR2 SFDVKD. Trimming took off 2 bases at V and 0 bases at J, with 13 bases between the two ends. CDR3 in amino acids: CATSDSSGLTSNQPQHF. As DNA, the CDR3 is TGTGCCACCAGTGATTCGTCAGGACTGACTAGCAATCAGCCCCAGCATTTT.

The chain recombines TRBV15 with TRBJ2-7; D not certain. The ends were cut back, 0 bases at V and 3 bases at J, with 6 bases in the middle. The CDR3 has 13 amino acids. Germline-derived CDR1 and CDR2 are LNHNV and YYDKDF (reference sequence). CDR3 in DNA: TGTGCCACCAGCAGAGAAGGGTTCTACGAGCAGTACGTC. Translated: CATSREGFYEQYV.

This clonotype occurred a few times. The chain uses TRBV13 and TRBJ2-5; a weak D match, TRBD2 (7 bases). Per germline, CDR1 PRHDT and CDR2 FYEKMQ (reference sequence). The CDR3 sequence is 22 residues long. Trimming cost V 4 bases and J 3 bases, with 36 bases left between them. CDR3 in DNA: TGTGCCAGCAGCTCCACCATCTGGGGGGCATCCGCACCCCGGGACTATAAAGAGACCCAGTACTTC. Its protein is CASSSTIWGASAPRDYKETQYF.

As DNA, the CDR3 is TGTGCCAGCAGCTCGGGACCTACGAGAAATCAGCCCCAGCATTTT. Protein: CASSSGPTRNQPQHF. The J gene is TRBJ1-5, the V gene TRBV7-8; D might be TRBD1 (5 bases). The CDR3 sequence is 15 residues long. The V end lost 4 bases, the J end lost 4 bases, and 14 bases lay between the germline ends. The V gene's germline CDR1 is SGHVS and CDR2 FQNEAQ.

This chain links TRBV24-1 with TRBJ1-2; D is uncertain. The CDR3 is 13 residues long. Germline-derived CDR1 and CDR2 are KGHDR and SFDVKD. V lost 4 bases and J lost 5, with 10 bases in between. The DNA of the CDR3 is TGTGCCACCAGTGACAGAACCCAATATGGCTACACCTTC. Translating gives CATSDRTQYGYTF.

This clonotype was found once. V usage is TRBV2 and J usage is TRBJ2-2; 13 positions agree with TRBD2. CDR1 and CDR2 (germline): SNHLY, FYNNEI. V lost 5 bases to trimming and J lost 3 bases; unmatched junction nucleotides: 6. The CDR3 covers 17 residues. The DNA for the CDR3 is TGTGCCAGCAGTTCTCGGACTAGCGGGAGCCACACCGGGGAGCTGTTTTTT. It codes for CASSSRTSGSHTGELFF.

This chain uses TRBV20-1 with TRBJ2-1; 12 bases agree with TRBD2. The V and J ends lost 5 bases and 9 bases, in that order; junction bases with no gene match: 11. Germline lookup yields CDR1 DFQATT and CDR2 SNEGSKA (reference sequence). The CDR3 length is 15 residues. CDR3 coding DNA: TGCAGTGCTTTCGATACTAGCGGGGGGCGAGGTGAGCAGTTCTTC. This gives the protein CSAFDTSGGRGEQFF.

This clonotype has at least ten counts. This chain uses TRBV20-1 with TRBJ2-7; unclear D gene. The CDR3 runs 8 residues. The V and J ends lost 4 bases and 9 bases respectively, with 4 bases between them. Per the germline V gene, CDR1 is DFQATT and CDR2 is SNEGSKA (reference sequence). CDR3 in amino acids: CSAMGQYV. Here the CDR3 DNA reads TGCAGTGCTATGGGGCAGTACGTC.

This clonotype was counted between two and nine times. The chain links TRBV5-1 to TRBJ1-1; 9 nucleotides agree with TRBD1. This CDR3 comprises 17 residues. The V gene end was trimmed by 1 base and the J gene end by 5 bases; junction bases not matched to a gene: 12. Germline V lookup: CDR1 SGHRS, CDR2 YFSETQ. CDR3 in DNA: TGCGCCAGCAGCTTGTGGGGACCAGACAGGGGGTTTACTGAAGCTTTCTTT. Protein sequence: CASSLWGPDRGFTEAFF.

The chain joins TRBV20-1 to TRBJ2-1; D is uncertain. The CDR3 loop spans 13 amino acids. The germline CDR1 and CDR2 sequences are DFQATT and SNEGSKA (reference sequence). Trimming shortened V by 5 bases and J by 7 bases, and 15 bases separated the two germline ends. The CDR3 coding sequence is TGCAGTGCTTTTAAAACCCCCGGGAATGAGCAGTTCTTC. Its protein is CSAFKTPGNEQFF.

The V and J genes are TRBV29-1 and TRBJ2-1; 9 bases fit TRBD2. Trimming at V came to 1 base and at J to 3 bases, leaving 10 bases not matched to a gene. This CDR3 has 17 amino acids. Looked up from germline, CDR1 is SQVTM and CDR2 is ANQGSEA. The CDR3 bases are TGCAGCGTTGAAGCTAGCGGGAACATCCCCTACTACAATGAGCAGTTCTTC. Amino acids: CSVEASGNIPYYNEQFF.

The rearrangement links TRBV12-3 or TRBV12-4 to TRBJ1-2, with D unclear. The CDR3 is 13 residues long. With 5 bases removed from V and 6 bases from J, the gap between germline ends came to 13 bases. In nucleotides, the CDR3 is TGTGCCAGCAGTCGTAGGGTAGAGAATGGCTACACCTTC. This encodes CASSRRVENGYTF.

This clonotype has a handful of counts. The chain joins TRBV12-3 or TRBV12-4 to TRBJ2-7; either TRBD1 or TRBD2 may supply D (5 bases each). CDR3 length: 15 amino acids. V was pared by 5 bases and J by 5 bases, with 19 bases between. CDR3: CASSPYSFRGHEQYF. CDR3 DNA sequence: TGTGCCAGCAGTCCTTACTCCTTTCGGGGCCACGAGCAGTACTTC.

The V gene is TRBV7-9, the J gene TRBJ2-3; unclear D gene. Looked up from germline, CDR1 is SEHNR and CDR2 is FQNEAQ (reference sequence). The CDR3 runs to 12 residues. V was clipped by 6 bases and J by 5 bases, with 9 bases between them. In nucleotides, the CDR3 is TGTGCCAGCAGTCGACTGGAAGATACGCAGTATTTT. It codes for CASSRLEDTQYF.

The chain recombines TRBV29-1 with TRBJ2-7, with D possibly called TRBD1 or TRBD2 (5 bases each). V dropped 6 bases and J dropped 2 bases, with 14 bases sitting between them. The CDR3 length is 13 residues. Per the germline V gene, CDR1 is SQVTM and CDR2 is ANQGSEA. CDR3 in amino acids: CSVGPGAAYEQYF. The CDR3 bases are TGCAGCGTGGGACCCGGGGCGGCCTACGAGCAGTACTTC.

The chain has TRBV10-3 and TRBJ1-3; 8 bases fit TRBD1. With 6 bases clipped from V and 2 bases from J, the junction kept 6 bases outside the gene matches. Germline V gives CDR1 ENHRY, CDR2 SYGVKD. There are 15 residues in the CDR3. The CDR3 DNA follows: TGTGCCATCAGGGGACAGGATAAACCTGGAAACACCATATATTTT. Its translation is CAIRGQDKPGNTIYF.

This sequence joins TRBV6-5 and TRBJ1-4, with TRBD1 as a possible D gene (5 bases). Germline lookup yields CDR1 MNHEY and CDR2 SVGAGI. The V gene lost 0 bases and the J gene lost 7 bases, with 18 bases spanning the gap. The CDR3 covers 17 residues. The CDR3 region has the DNA TGTGCCAGCAGTTACTCGAGGAGGGGCCCTGCCAGTGAAAAACTGTTTTTT. This encodes CASSYSRRGPASEKLFF.

This clonotype has ten or more counts. The chain is built from TRBV5-1 and TRBJ2-7, with D tentatively TRBD1 (6 bases). Germline V CDR1 and CDR2: SGHRS, YFSETQ. The V end was cut by 4 bases, the J end by 3 bases, with 17 bases between. The CDR3 has 15 residues. CDR3: CASSPTGIGLYEQYF. In DNA, the CDR3 is TGCGCCAGCAGCCCAACAGGGATAGGGCTCTACGAGCAGTACTTC. Full variable domain (missing parts from reference TRBV5-1 and TRBJ2-7): KAGVTQTPRYLIKTRGQQVTLSCSPISGHRSVSWYQQTPGQGLQFLFEYFSETQRNKGNFPGRFSGRQFSNSRSEMNVSTLELGDSALYLCASSPTGIGLYEQYFGPGTRLTVT.

A word on this clonotype: A much larger clone differs by one base, so this may be a read error. The rearrangement joins TRBV6-5 to TRBJ1-1; 11 nucleotides align to TRBD1. The CDR3 has 15 amino acids. Germline V gene lookup returns CDR1 MNHEY and CDR2 SVGAGI. V was clipped by 1 base and J by 3 bases; unmatched bases: 1. CDR3 nucleotide sequence: TGTGCCAGCAGTTACTGGGGACAGGGGGACACTGAAGCTTTCTTT. It encodes CASSYWGQGDTEAFF.